These 22 T cell receptor beta chains were all obtained from the same sample, sequenced in a study of blood T cells in healthy people across ages. Using a J-beta primer mix together with a sample-barcoded 5' primer, a second PCR was run for about 7 to 12 cycles. Each CDR3 protein is one row after TCRdb ran MiXCR on the 5' RACE reads. The data show fewer than 750,000 distinct CDR3 sequences, with roughly 48% seen just once and around 23% held by the top ten. Sequenced input: blood. The receptors were sampled from a man aged 80 or over in good health.

This clonotype has more than one count but fewer than ten. This may come from a read error, since a much larger clone is one base off. This chain connects TRBV6-6 to TRBJ1-2; D possibly corresponds to TRBD1 (6 bases). Germline assignment: CDR1 MNHNY and CDR2 SVGAGI (reference sequence). CDR3 length: 13 residues. With 4 bases removed from V and 0 bases from J, the gap between germline ends came to 6 bases. CDR3 loop: CASSWTANYGYTF. The CDR3 nucleotides are TGTGCCAGCAGTTGGACAGCTAACTATGGCTACACCTTC.

The V and J genes are TRBV20-1 and TRBJ2-1, with TRBD2 matching 9 bases. The germline V gene encodes CDR1 DFQATT and CDR2 SNEGSKA (reference sequence). The CDR3 spans 15 residues. Trimming removed 4 bases from V and 6 bases from J; junction bases left unmatched: 10. This CDR3 reads CSAKNAGGRFNEQFF. CDR3 bases: TGCAGTGCTAAAAACGCGGGGGGGCGCTTCAATGAGCAGTTCTTC.

With respect to this clonotype: A read error may produce the germline difference seen at one junction end. This chain connects TRBV11-2 to TRBJ1-1; tentative D call: TRBD1 (5 bases). This CDR3 region has 15 residues. Per germline, CDR1 SGHAT and CDR2 FQNNGV. The CDR3 region has the DNA TGTCCCAGCAGCTTACGGGGGACCATGAACACTGAAGCTTTCTTT. This translates into CPSSLRGTMNTEAFF.

The V gene is TRBV4-1, the J gene TRBJ2-5; perhaps TRBD1 as D (5 bases). The V end lost 1 base, the J end lost 5 bases, and 11 bases lay between the germline ends. The CDR3 has 14 residues. Germline CDR1 reads MGHRA; CDR2 reads YSYEKL. The chain's CDR3 is CASSQVDIQETQYF. In nucleotides, the CDR3 is TGCGCCAGCAGCCAAGTGGACATTCAGGAGACCCAGTACTTC.

The chain joins TRBV7-2 to TRBJ2-7; perhaps TRBD2 as D (6 bases). V lost 5 bases to trimming and J lost 3 bases, with 17 bases between them. This CDR3 is built from 15 residues. The germline gives CDR1 SGHTA, CDR2 FQGNSA. CDR3 in DNA: TGTGCCAGCAGCGGCGGGGTAGGGAGCCTCTACGAGCAGTACTTC. Translation gives CASSGGVGSLYEQYF.

V gene TRBV2 combines with J gene TRBJ1-3; D gene uncertain. The germline V and J ends were trimmed by 5 bases and 4 bases, with 15 bases remaining between them. In germline, CDR1 is SNHLY, CDR2 FYNNEI. This CDR3 region has 15 residues. This CDR3 reads CASSRRGVGGNTIYF. CDR3 nucleotides: TGTGCCAGCAGTCGCCGGGGAGTGGGGGGAAACACCATATATTTT.

This clonotype showed up just a few times. The chain uses TRBV28 and TRBJ1-1, with D maybe TRBD1 (5 bases). This CDR3 spans 16 amino acids. The germline V and J ends were trimmed by 3 bases and 4 bases, with 18 bases remaining between them. Per the germline V gene, CDR1 is MDHEN and CDR2 is SYDVKM. CDR3 nucleotides: TGTGCCAGCAGTTTGGGCGGGGGATCAAAGGCCACTGAAGCTTTCTTT. This codes for CASSLGGGSKATEAFF.

This clonotype occurred a few times. The genes are TRBV15 and TRBJ2-5, with D possibly being TRBD1 or TRBD2 (5 bases each). Germline CDR1 and CDR2: LNHNV and YYDKDF (reference sequence). The CDR3 contains 15 residues. V was shortened by 1 base and J by 4 bases, with 13 bases between the two germline ends. This CDR3 is CATSRAGDHRETQYF. Written as DNA, the CDR3 is TGTGCCACCAGCAGAGCCGGGGACCATCGAGAGACCCAGTACTTC.

This clonotype was picked up many times. The chain has TRBV7-2 and TRBJ2-1, with TRBD2 matching over 9 bases. Germline values: CDR1 SGHTA, CDR2 FQGNSA. The CDR3 is 13 amino acids. V shed 10 bases, J shed 4 bases, and the junction held 5 bases outside the gene matches. The CDR3 DNA reads as TGTGCCACCCGACTAGCGGAATACAATGAGCAGTTCTTC. Its translation: CATRLAEYNEQFF.

The genes are TRBV28 and TRBJ2-7; D is perhaps TRBD1 or TRBD2 (5 bases each). Per germline, CDR1 MDHEN and CDR2 SYDVKM. The CDR3 covers 15 residues. The V end was cut by 8 bases, the J end by 1 base, with 18 bases between. CDR3 bases: TGTGCCAGCGGATTTGCCGGGACGCCTTCCTACGAGCAGTACTTC. Its protein product is CASGFAGTPSYEQYF.

The table lists this clonotype with many counts. CDR3 bases: TGTGCCAGCAGCCCCCCCACCGGGACACTCCGGGGAGGTCCCCTCCACTTT. Amino acid sequence: CASSPPTGTLRGGPLHF. The chain links TRBV6-6 to TRBJ1-6, with D perhaps TRBD1 (6 bases). CDR3 length equals 17 residues. V lost 6 bases and J 13 bases, leaving 28 bases between the germline ends. In germline, CDR1 is MNHNY, CDR2 SVGAGI (reference sequence).

V is TRBV2 and J is TRBJ2-7, with D unresolved. Trimming pared 7 bases from V and 6 bases from J, leaving 19 bases between. The germline V gene has CDR1 SNHLY and CDR2 FYNNEI. This CDR3 has 14 residues. CDR3 sequence: CASTLQGASGEQYF. Written as DNA, the CDR3 is TGTGCCAGCACTCTCCAAGGTGCCTCGGGCGAGCAGTACTTC.

This clonotype was seen a handful of times. The rearrangement uses TRBV6-6 and TRBJ2-3, with TRBD2 identical over 9 bases. Germline loops: CDR1 MNHNY, CDR2 SVGAGI (reference sequence). The CDR3 is made up of 15 amino acids. V was clipped by 2 bases and J by 3 bases; unmatched bases: 3. CDR3 amino acids: CASSYAGGRTDTQYF. The CDR3 DNA reads TGTGCCAGCAGTTACGCGGGAGGGAGGACAGATACGCAGTATTTT.

This chain uses TRBV25-1 with TRBJ1-2, with D possibly matching TRBD1 (5 bases). The V and J ends lost 4 bases and 3 bases respectively, with 21 bases between them. Looked up from germline, CDR1 is MGHDK and CDR2 is SYGVNS. CDR3 length: 17 residues. CDR3 region: CASSVRRPGMGDYGYTF. Here the CDR3 DNA reads TGTGCCAGCAGTGTAAGACGTCCGGGGATGGGGGACTATGGCTACACCTTC.

The genes are TRBV28 and TRBJ1-5, with D tentatively TRBD1 (5 bases). The germline gives CDR1 MDHEN, CDR2 SYDVKM. The CDR3 totals 14 residues. V lost 6 bases, J lost 4 bases, and 13 bases lay in between. The CDR3 spells CASRGPQDNQPQHF. The CDR3 DNA reads as TGTGCCAGCAGGGGTCCACAGGATAATCAGCCCCAGCATTTT.

This sequence joins TRBV5-1 and TRBJ2-2, with 10 bases that match TRBD2. The CDR3 has 17 amino acids. Trimming removed 3 bases from V and 3 bases from J; junction bases left unmatched: 8. Germline CDR1 reads SGHRS; CDR2 reads YFSETQ. The CDR3, as DNA: TGCGCCAGCAGCTCCCCCTTAGCGGGAGGCGACACCGGGGAGCTGTTTTTT. Residues: CASSSPLAGGDTGELFF.

The chain has TRBV14 and TRBJ2-7; D remains ambiguous. This CDR3 has 13 residues. Trimming took off 0 bases at V and 12 bases at J, with 15 bases between the two ends. CDR1 and CDR2 (germline): SGHDN, FVKESK. CDR3 residues: CASSQDMRKTRYF. CDR3 nucleotides: TGTGCCAGCAGCCAAGATATGAGGAAGACCCGGTACTTC.

This clonotype was recorded many times. The chain has TRBV6-6 and TRBJ2-7; 7 nucleotides align to TRBD2. V shed 6 bases, J shed 2 bases, and the junction held 7 bases outside the gene matches. Germline CDR1 MNHNY, CDR2 SVGAGI (reference sequence). The CDR3 loop spans 14 amino acids. The CDR3, as DNA: TGTGCCAGCAGATACGCTGGACTAGCCTACGAGCAGTACTTC. This encodes CASRYAGLAYEQYF.

The rearrangement uses TRBV5-1 and TRBJ2-1, with TRBD1 matching over 7 bases. The germline V gene has CDR1 SGHRS and CDR2 YFSETQ. Trimming took 0 bases from V and 0 from J; bases not matched to a gene: 6. This CDR3 has 17 amino acids. CDR3 DNA: TGCGCCAGCAGCTTGGAGGACAGGAAGAGCTCCTACAATGAGCAGTTCTTC. It yields the protein CASSLEDRKSSYNEQFF.

The gene calls are TRBV29-1 and TRBJ2-2; D is undetermined. The germline gives CDR1 SQVTM, CDR2 ANQGSEA. The V end was cut by 4 bases, the J end by 3 bases, with 12 bases between. The CDR3 has 14 amino acids. The CDR3 reads CSVVPRADTGELFF. The CDR3 DNA is TGCAGCGTTGTTCCCCGGGCGGACACCGGGGAGCTGTTTTTT.

This clonotype has more than one count but fewer than ten. The chain joins TRBV2 to TRBJ1-2; D gene unclear. The V and J ends lost 2 bases and 1 base respectively, with 5 bases between them. CDR1 is SNHLY, CDR2 FYNNEI, per germline. The CDR3 runs 13 residues. CDR3 sequence: CASSEQSNYGYTF. CDR3 DNA sequence: TGTGCCAGCAGTGAACAGAGTAACTATGGCTACACCTTC.

There are a few counts of this clonotype. This sequence joins TRBV29-1 and TRBJ2-1; no firm D call. Trimming stripped 6 bases from V and 6 bases from J, with 12 bases between. Germline V gene data show CDR1 as SQVTM and CDR2 as ANQGSEA. The length of the CDR3 is 12 residues. The CDR3 region is CSVLIPRNEQFF. The DNA for the CDR3 is TGCAGCGTACTCATCCCGCGCAATGAGCAGTTCTTC.